This T cell receptor (beta chain) was captured by sequencing in a study of shared clonotypes between healthy human individuals (dated by TCRdb to about 2020). Looking at the study overall: Two women and a few men aged 18 to 49 years were included in the cohort. For each donor, three plates each were used for CD4 naive and CD4 memory, two plates were used for CD8 naive, and one plate was used for CD8 memory. To estimate repertoire size and how much clonotype sharing occurs between individuals, the study deeply sequenced the blood TCR repertoires of five or six healthy adults. To increase sequencing depth and limit assay-specific biases, different laboratories used diverse techniques to prepare libraries and sequence TCR repertoires. Per donor, leukapheresis produced somewhere between about 0.9 and 9 billion PBMCs.

Broader findings and caveats from the paper: Larger estimated clonotype richness was generally found for naive subsets than for memory subsets. Because the study included only a small number of donors, the genetic and exposure-history diversity represented was limited. Pairwise subsampling indicated that sequencing depth was expected to affect the degree of clonotype sharing among donors. Rarefaction of sorted-subset datasets indicated incomplete sequencing despite the large sequencing depth. Across a handful of donors, about 5% of naive CD4, approximately 3.6% of naive CD8, approximately 2.5% of memory CD4, and roughly 0.4% of memory CD8 clonotypes were shared. Sampling was limited to blood, and TCR repertoires in tissue likely differ from TCR repertoires in blood. Clonotypes shared by all four sorted-subset donors showed higher generation probabilities than non-shared clonotypes.

TCR CDR3 regions were amplified from genomic DNA by multiplex PCR using the deep immunoSEQ assay. Extracted genomic DNA from each cell subset was distributed evenly across all wells of several immunoSEQ 96-well plates, and each plate was treated as a replicate. For sorted subsets, 200 to 250 ng of genomic DNA, equivalent to around 30,000 T cell genomes, went into each replicate PCR. Purified libraries were measured with a Qubit 3.0 fluorometer, size-checked on a Bioanalyzer 2100, and measured again with the KAPA Library Quantification kit. Each immunoSEQ 96-well plate was sequenced on its own single-read 150-cycle Illumina NextSeq 550 flow cell. In the source study's methods: Because the immunoSEQ output included only junctional sequences and no quality scores, the filtering could not be the same as the filtering used for full-length reads. To assign V/J genes and CDR3, sequences were annotated against IMGT germline references using PyIR, a Python wrapper for IgBLAST v1.9. Reads were filtered out if the reads had weak V/J assignments (E-value above 1e-6), no CDR3, stop codons, out-of-frame junctions, or ambiguous translated residues. V3J clonotypes were defined by identical inferred V gene, J gene, and CDR3 amino acid sequence. To compute the percentage overlap between repertoires, the number of shared unique clonotypes was divided by the size of the smaller repertoire. RTK rarefaction, the Chao1 estimator, and Recon v2.1 estimates of unobserved clonotypes were used to assess repertoire richness. For all TCRbeta clonotypes obtained by the gDNA method from several donors, generation probabilities were computed with OLGA. TCRdb's version of the immuneACCESS table is confined to in-frame rearrangements and falls short of the full clone set. An unresolved V gene accounts for under half of the shortfall where checked; the remainder is of unknown origin. The D gene and trimming were derived from the DNA, and the V and J assignments and clone size from that table. The sample table holds millions of clones, of which about 95% were seen once. The leading ten clones occupy approximately 1.2% of the sample.

CD8 naive samples were CD45RO-negative cells positively selected for CCR7, giving a CD45RA+CCR7+ population that excluded TemRA cells. Donors were healthy HIV-negative adults with no recently reported acute infections or vaccinations. All donors were Caucasian adults living in Nashville, Tennessee, USA. After blood collection by leukapheresis, PBMCs were isolated using Ficoll-Histopaque density gradient centrifugation and then cryopreserved in the vapor phase of liquid nitrogen. Analytical flow cytometry was used to check the purity and quantity of every magnetically sorted T cell population. From each sorted fraction, genomic DNA was isolated and quantified by UV absorbance on a Nanodrop 2000c. Based on the germline V gene, the CDR1 and CDR2 sequences are SGHRS and YFSETQ. The junction carries 4 bases between V and J, which are trimmed by 1 base and 1 base respectively. Its CDR3 holds 13 amino acids, cysteine through phenylalanine. This entry keeps only the CDR3 DNA: 39 bases, framed from base 1.

About this clone itself: This receptor's antigen is unknown. Per-base qualities were not stored, and no clone one base away is much larger. At the DNA level, this CDR3 is encoded by other sequences in the same sample as well.

The chain couples TRBV5-1 to TRBJ2-3; no D gene call is confident. The clonotype originates from a young man in good health. The sample consisted of naive CD8+ T cells sorted from blood. Sample cell subset or site, as interpreted from the label and publication: CD45RA+CCR7+. The CDR3 is CASSLSGTDTQYF. Here is the DNA: TGCGCCAGCAGCTTGTCTGGCACAGATACGCAGTATTTT.